Below are 19 T cell receptor beta chains sequenced from a single sample in a study of OX40 agonist ivuxolimab in advanced cancers. Here immunoSEQ multiplex PCR was the method, and the copy in TCRdb shows in-frame clones only, minus some. Among 20,000 to 25,000 clones listed, around 85% were seen once. The source material was CD4+ or CD8+ T cells sorted from blood, sampled in a trial of the OX40 agonist ivuxolimab. The receptors derive from an adult with an advanced solid tumor such as melanoma, head and neck, liver or kidney cancer.

The J gene is TRBJ2-7, the V gene TRBV13; 9 bases line up with TRBD1. V lost 4 bases to trimming and J lost 4 bases; unmatched junction nucleotides: 5. CDR1 PRHDT and CDR2 FYEKMQ come from the germline V gene (reference sequence). This CDR3 is built from 14 residues. CDR3 sequence reads: CASSYGTGSYEQYF. CDR3 bases: TGTGCCAGCAGCTACGGGACAGGGAGTTACGAGCAGTACTTC.

The chain recombines TRBV10-3 with TRBJ2-1; 8 positions match TRBD2. The CDR3 has 16 residues. The V and J ends lost 10 bases and 5 bases, in that order; junction bases with no gene match: 16. The germline V gene has CDR1 ENHRY and CDR2 SYGVKD. The CDR3 nucleotides are TGTGCCACGACCTCCGGCGGGGGGCCCCCTGACAATGAGCAGTTCTTC. It codes for CATTSGGGPPDNEQFF.

V usage is TRBV5-8 and J usage is TRBJ1-1; perhaps TRBD1 as D (6 bases). The CDR3 loop spans 15 amino acids. Germline V gene data show CDR1 as SGHTS and CDR2 as YDEGEE. The V end was cut by 6 bases, the J end by 0 bases, with 15 bases between. The CDR3 bases are TGTGCCAGCAAAGACAGGAGACTTATGAACACTGAAGCTTTCTTT. Translation gives CASKDRRLMNTEAFF.

The chain carries TRBV4-1 and TRBJ2-7; maybe TRBD1 (5 bases). V shed 1 base and J shed 0 bases, with 10 bases lying between them. Germline CDR1 and CDR2: MGHRA and YSYEKL. The CDR3 is made up of 15 amino acids. CDR3 sequence (DNA): TGCGCCAGCAGCCAAGTTGGCCAGGGCTCCTACGAGCAGTACTTC. Translating it yields CASSQVGQGSYEQYF.

This clone was counted a single time. The chain couples TRBV10-3 to TRBJ2-7, with 8 bases fitting TRBD2. The CDR3 has 14 amino acids. CDR1 is ENHRY, CDR2 SYGVKD, per germline. Losses at the gene ends were 8 bases for V and 1 base for J; bases not matched to a gene: 7. The CDR3 region has the DNA TGTGCCATCGGCGAGCGGGGGTCTTCCTACGAGCAGTACTTC. Its translation: CAIGERGSSYEQYF.

DNA of the CDR3: TGTGCCAGCAGCTTCTGGGACAGAAACAATGAGCAGTTCTTC. Translation gives CASSFWDRNNEQFF. The V call is TRBV7-9, the J call TRBJ2-1; 7 bases agree with TRBD1. The V gene's germline CDR1 is SEHNR and CDR2 FQNEAQ (reference sequence). This CDR3 comprises 14 residues. The V and J ends lost 3 bases and 5 bases, in that order; junction bases with no gene match: 4. Full variable domain (rest looked up from reference TRBV7-9 and TRBJ2-1): DTGVSQNPRHKITKRGQNVTFRCDPISEHNRLYWYRQTLGQGPEFLTYFQNEAQLEKSRLLSDRFSAERPKGSFSTLEIQRTEQGDSAMYLCASSFWDRNNEQFFGPGTRLTVL.

The chain links TRBV4-1 to TRBJ1-1; TRBD1 agrees at 8 bases. The CDR3 totals 15 residues. The ends lost 2 bases at V and 1 base at J; junction bases unmatched: 3. In germline, CDR1 is MGHRA, CDR2 YSYEKL. Here the CDR3 reads CASSQHRGGNTEAFF. In nucleotides, the CDR3 is TGCGCCAGCAGCCAACACAGGGGGGGGAACACTGAAGCTTTCTTT.

By share, this clone ranks as medium-sized. The V gene is TRBV6-6, the J gene TRBJ1-2; D call uncertain. The germline gives CDR1 MNHNY, CDR2 SVGAGI (reference sequence). CDR3 size: 11 residues. Trimming pared 8 bases from V and 0 bases from J, leaving 4 bases between. CDR3 nucleotides: TGTGCCAGCGCGGCTAACTATGGCTACACCTTC. Amino acid sequence: CASAANYGYTF.

The chain recombines TRBV2 with TRBJ2-7; D gene unclear. Trimming removed 0 bases from V and 5 bases from J, with 14 bases in between. Germline V gives CDR1 SNHLY, CDR2 FYNNEI. This CDR3 contains 15 residues. The CDR3 here is CASSEARGPPNEQYF. The CDR3 DNA reads TGTGCCAGCAGTGAAGCGCGAGGACCGCCTAACGAGCAGTACTTC.

Notes on this clone: Other nucleotide sequences in the sample specify the same CDR3. This chain uses TRBV5-6 with TRBJ2-7; D not certain. Trimming removed 0 bases from V and 1 base from J, with 5 bases in between. The germline gives CDR1 SGHDT, CDR2 YYEEEE. CDR3 length: 13 residues. CDR3 DNA sequence: TGTGCCAGCAGCTTGGGGCAGTCCTACGAGCAGTACTTC. Amino acids: CASSLGQSYEQYF.

The chain combines TRBV10-3 with TRBJ2-5; D may be TRBD2 (5 bases). The germline CDR1 and CDR2 sequences are ENHRY and SYGVKD. The CDR3 extends over 16 amino acids. V was cut by 5 bases and J by 1 base, with 17 bases left in between. CDR3 loop: CAISLSEETFQETQYF. CDR3 sequence (DNA): TGTGCCATCAGTCTTAGCGAGGAAACCTTCCAAGAGACCCAGTACTTC.

The chain uses TRBV7-9 and TRBJ2-3, with D uncertain. V was trimmed by 2 bases and J by 4 bases, leaving 22 bases between them. This CDR3 region has 18 residues. Per germline, CDR1 SEHNR and CDR2 FQNEAQ (reference sequence). CDR3 in amino acids: CASSLKEQEYQVPDTQYF. CDR3 sequence (DNA): TGTGCCAGCAGCTTAAAAGAGCAAGAATACCAAGTACCAGATACGCAGTATTTT.

The chain carries TRBV6-6 and TRBJ2-7, with D uncertain. V shed 2 bases and J shed 5 bases, with 13 bases lying between them. Germline CDR1 and CDR2: MNHNY and SVGAGI (reference sequence). This CDR3 contains 14 residues. This chain's CDR3 is CASSYGMGTHEQYF. The CDR3 DNA reads TGTGCCAGCAGTTACGGGATGGGAACCCACGAGCAGTACTTC.

This CDR3 reads CASSYSGQHYEQYF. The DNA of the CDR3 is TGTGCCAGCAGTTACTCGGGACAGCACTACGAGCAGTACTTC. This chain uses TRBV6-5 with TRBJ2-7; 7 bases match TRBD1. In germline, CDR1 is MNHEY, CDR2 SVGAGI. This CDR3 region has 14 residues. Trimming at V came to 0 bases and at J to 3 bases, leaving 2 bases not matched to a gene.

The rearrangement links TRBV10-3 to TRBJ2-2; 11 bases line up with TRBD2. CDR3 size: 13 residues. J was trimmed by 4 bases and V by 11 bases; bases with no gene match: 3. Germline loops: CDR1 ENHRY, CDR2 SYGVKD. The CDR3 region has the DNA TGTGCCGTAGCGGGGGGGCGCACCGGGGAGCTGTTTTTT. It translates to CAVAGGRTGELFF.

This chain links TRBV28 with TRBJ2-1; TRBD1 agrees at 8 bases. This CDR3 region has 14 residues. The J segment lost 8 bases and the V segment lost 3 bases, leaving 6 bases of the junction unmatched. Germline CDR1 MDHEN, CDR2 SYDVKM. The DNA for the CDR3 is TGTGCCAGCAGTTTCGGACAGGGTATCGATGAGCAGTTCTTC. Its protein is CASSFGQGIDEQFF.

The V call is TRBV7-6, the J call TRBJ2-1; 9 nucleotides match TRBD2. This CDR3 spans 17 amino acids. Germline V gene lookup returns CDR1 SGHVS and CDR2 FNYEAQ. The junction had 10 bases not matched to a gene; V was cut back by 4 bases and J by 3 bases. For the CDR3, the DNA is TGTGCCAGCAGCTCGCACAGGACTAGCGAGGACTACAATGAGCAGTTCTTC. Amino acids: CASSSHRTSEDYNEQFF.

The chain couples TRBV5-1 to TRBJ2-7; unclear D gene. V dropped 0 bases and J dropped 3 bases, with 7 bases sitting between them. CDR1 and CDR2 from the germline V gene are SGHRS and YFSETQ. CDR3 length: 13 amino acids. The CDR3 loop reads CASSLGQNYEQYF. The CDR3 nucleotides are TGCGCCAGCAGCTTGGGTCAGAACTACGAGCAGTACTTC.

This clone was observed a few times. This sequence joins TRBV6-5 and TRBJ1-2, with 9 positions matching TRBD1. Germline-derived CDR1 and CDR2 are MNHEY and SVGAGI. This CDR3 comprises 14 residues. J lost 3 bases, V lost 2 bases, and 1 base had no gene match. This chain's CDR3 is CASSYTGGDYGYTF. DNA for the CDR3: TGTGCCAGCAGTTACACAGGGGGCGACTATGGCTACACCTTC.